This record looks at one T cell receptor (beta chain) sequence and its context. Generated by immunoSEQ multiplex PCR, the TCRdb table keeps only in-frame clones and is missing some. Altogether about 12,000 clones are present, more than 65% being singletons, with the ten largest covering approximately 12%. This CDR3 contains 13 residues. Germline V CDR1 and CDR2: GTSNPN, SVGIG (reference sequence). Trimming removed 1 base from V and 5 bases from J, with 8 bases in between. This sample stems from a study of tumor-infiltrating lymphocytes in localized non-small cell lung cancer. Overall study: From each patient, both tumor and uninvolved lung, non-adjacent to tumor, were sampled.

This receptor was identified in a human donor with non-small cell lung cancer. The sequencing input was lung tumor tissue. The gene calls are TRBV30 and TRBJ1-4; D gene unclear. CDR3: CAWSDRPNEKLFF. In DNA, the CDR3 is TGTGCCTGGAGTGACAGACCAAATGAAAAACTGTTTTTT. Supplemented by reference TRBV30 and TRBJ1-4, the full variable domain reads SQTIHQWPATLVQPVGSPLSLECTVEGTSNPNLYWYRQAAGRGLQLLFYSVGIGQISSEVPQNLSASRPQDRQFILSSKKLLLSDSGFYLCAWSDRPNEKLFFGSGTQLSVL.